The clone carrying this T cell receptor (beta chain) came up a few times. The antigen is undetermined. Unique molecular identifiers were incorporated during preparation of the TCRbeta library. TCRdb reprocessed the PCR reads with MiXCR, giving one entry per CDR3 protein. The sample includes about 200,000 distinct CDR3 sequences, roughly 15% of them seen just once. The data were taken from a study of T-cell reconstitution after alpha-beta-depleted transplantation in children. Whole-study findings and limits: The study reportedly traced alpha-beta T cells about two months after transplant to several hundred expanded graft clones.

The CDR3 is made up of 13 amino acids. V lost 10 bases and J lost 6, with 16 bases in between. CDR1 ENHRY and CDR2 SYGVKD come from the germline V gene. The origin of this receptor is a male patient under 10 years old who had a stem cell transplant for acute lymphoblastic leukemia, so the T cells may come from the graft donor. This material consisted of PBMCs, mostly from graft donor cells, taken 360 days after TCRalphabeta/CD19-depleted stem cell transplant. The chain combines TRBV10-3 with TRBJ2-1; D perhaps matches TRBD2 (6 bases). CDR3: CANRLGPTNEQFF. CDR3 in DNA: TGTGCCAACCGACTAGGACCCACCAATGAGCAGTTCTTC.